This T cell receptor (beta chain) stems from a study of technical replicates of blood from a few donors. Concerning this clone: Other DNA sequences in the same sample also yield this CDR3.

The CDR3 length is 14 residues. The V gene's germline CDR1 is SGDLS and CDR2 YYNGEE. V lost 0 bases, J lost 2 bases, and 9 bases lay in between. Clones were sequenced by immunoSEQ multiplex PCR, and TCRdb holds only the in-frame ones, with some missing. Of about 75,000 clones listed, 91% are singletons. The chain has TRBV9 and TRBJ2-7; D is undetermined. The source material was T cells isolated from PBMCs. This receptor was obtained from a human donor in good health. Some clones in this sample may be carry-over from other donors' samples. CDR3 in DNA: TGTGCCAGCAGCGTAGGCACTTACCCCTACGAGCAGTACTTC. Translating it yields CASSVGTYPYEQYF.